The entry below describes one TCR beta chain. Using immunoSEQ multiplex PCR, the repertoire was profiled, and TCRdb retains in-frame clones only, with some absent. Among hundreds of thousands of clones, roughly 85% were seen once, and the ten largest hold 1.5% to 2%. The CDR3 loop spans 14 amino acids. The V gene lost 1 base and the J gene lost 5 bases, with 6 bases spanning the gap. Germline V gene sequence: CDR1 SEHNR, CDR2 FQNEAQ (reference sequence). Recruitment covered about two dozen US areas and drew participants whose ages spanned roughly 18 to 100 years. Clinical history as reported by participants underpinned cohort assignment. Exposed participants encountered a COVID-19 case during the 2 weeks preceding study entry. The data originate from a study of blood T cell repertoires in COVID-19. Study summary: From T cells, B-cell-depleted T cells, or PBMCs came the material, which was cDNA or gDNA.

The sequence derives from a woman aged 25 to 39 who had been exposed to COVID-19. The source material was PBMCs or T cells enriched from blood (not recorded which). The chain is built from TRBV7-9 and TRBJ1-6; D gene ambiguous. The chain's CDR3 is CASSLGQNNSPLHF. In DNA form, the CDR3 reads TGTGCCAGCAGCTTAGGTCAGAATAATTCACCCCTCCACTTT.